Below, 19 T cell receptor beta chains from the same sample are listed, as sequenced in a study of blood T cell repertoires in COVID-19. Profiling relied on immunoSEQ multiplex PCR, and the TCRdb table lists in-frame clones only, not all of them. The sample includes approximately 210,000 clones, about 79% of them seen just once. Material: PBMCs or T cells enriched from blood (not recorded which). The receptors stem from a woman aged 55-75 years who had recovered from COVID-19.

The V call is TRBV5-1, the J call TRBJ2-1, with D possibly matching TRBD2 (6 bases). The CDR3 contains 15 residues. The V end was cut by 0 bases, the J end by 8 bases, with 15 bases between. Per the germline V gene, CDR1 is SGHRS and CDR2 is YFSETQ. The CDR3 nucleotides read TGCGCCAGCAGCTTGGCCCATGGAGGGGTCGATGAGCAGTTCTTC. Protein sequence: CASSLAHGGVDEQFF.

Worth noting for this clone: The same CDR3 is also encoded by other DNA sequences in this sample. CDR3 nucleotides: TGTGCCAGCAGTTTTAGTGACAGAGCAAACTATGGCTACACCTTC. Its protein is CASSFSDRANYGYTF. The genes are TRBV27 and TRBJ1-2; D possibly corresponds to TRBD1 (5 bases). Germline V CDR1 and CDR2: MNHEY, SMNVEV (reference sequence). The CDR3 has 15 amino acids. The V gene lost 3 bases and the J gene lost 2 bases, with 13 bases spanning the gap.

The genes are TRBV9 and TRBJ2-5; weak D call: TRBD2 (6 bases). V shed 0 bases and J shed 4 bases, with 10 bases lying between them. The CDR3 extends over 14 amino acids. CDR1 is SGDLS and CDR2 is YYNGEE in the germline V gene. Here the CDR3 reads CASSVGGVAETQYF. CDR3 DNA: TGTGCCAGCAGCGTAGGGGGGGTGGCAGAGACCCAGTACTTC.

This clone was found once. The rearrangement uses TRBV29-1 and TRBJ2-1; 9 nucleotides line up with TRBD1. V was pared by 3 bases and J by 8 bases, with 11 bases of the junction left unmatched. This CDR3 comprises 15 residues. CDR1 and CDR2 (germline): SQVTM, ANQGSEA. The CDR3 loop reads CSVDYLGQGGDEQFF. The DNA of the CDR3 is TGCAGCGTTGACTATCTGGGACAGGGAGGGGATGAGCAGTTCTTC.

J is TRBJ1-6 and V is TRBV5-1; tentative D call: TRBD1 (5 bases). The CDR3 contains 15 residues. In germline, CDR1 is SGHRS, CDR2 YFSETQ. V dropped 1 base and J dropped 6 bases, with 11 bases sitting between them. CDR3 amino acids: CASSLTGVGNSPLHF. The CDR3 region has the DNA TGCGCCAGCAGCTTGACAGGAGTCGGTAATTCACCCCTCCACTTT. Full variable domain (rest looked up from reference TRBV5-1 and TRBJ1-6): KAGVTQTPRYLIKTRGQQVTLSCSPISGHRSVSWYQQTPGQGLQFLFEYFSETQRNKGNFPGRFSGRQFSNSRSEMNVSTLELGDSALYLCASSLTGVGNSPLHFGNGTRLTVT.

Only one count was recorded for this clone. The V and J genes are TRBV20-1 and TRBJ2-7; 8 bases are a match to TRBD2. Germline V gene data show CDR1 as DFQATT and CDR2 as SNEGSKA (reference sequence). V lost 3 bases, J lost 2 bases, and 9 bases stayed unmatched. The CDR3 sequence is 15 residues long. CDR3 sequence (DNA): TGCAGTGCTAGTAAAGCAGCGGGGGCTACCTACGAGCAGTACTTC. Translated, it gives CSASKAAGATYEQYF.

The CDR3 nucleotides are TGTGCCAGCAGCCAAGTGCCGGGACTAGCGCATGAGCAGTTCTTC. It yields the protein CASSQVPGLAHEQFF. The rearrangement links TRBV14 to TRBJ2-1, with 10 bases fitting TRBD2. Germline trimming cut 1 base from V and 8 bases from J; bases unmatched to any gene: 5. Germline V gene sequence: CDR1 SGHDN, CDR2 FVKESK. The CDR3 runs 15 residues.

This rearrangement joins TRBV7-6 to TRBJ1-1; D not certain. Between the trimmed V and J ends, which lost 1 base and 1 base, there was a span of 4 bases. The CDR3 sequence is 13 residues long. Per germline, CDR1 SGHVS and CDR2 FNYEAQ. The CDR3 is CASSLDRNTEAFF. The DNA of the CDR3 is TGTGCCAGCAGCTTAGACAGGAACACTGAAGCTTTCTTT.

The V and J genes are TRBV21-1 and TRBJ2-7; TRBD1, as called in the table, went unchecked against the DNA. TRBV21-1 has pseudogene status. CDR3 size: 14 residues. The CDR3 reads CARCEGAASYEQYF. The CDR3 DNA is TGTGCCAGATGCGAGGGGGCGGCATCCTACGAGCAGTACTTC.

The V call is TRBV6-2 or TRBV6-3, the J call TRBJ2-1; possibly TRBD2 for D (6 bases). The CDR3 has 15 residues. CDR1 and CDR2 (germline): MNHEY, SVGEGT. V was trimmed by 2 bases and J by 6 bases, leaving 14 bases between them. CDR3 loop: CASSYATTSINEQFF. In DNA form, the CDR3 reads TGTGCCAGCAGTTACGCGACCACTAGCATCAATGAGCAGTTCTTC.

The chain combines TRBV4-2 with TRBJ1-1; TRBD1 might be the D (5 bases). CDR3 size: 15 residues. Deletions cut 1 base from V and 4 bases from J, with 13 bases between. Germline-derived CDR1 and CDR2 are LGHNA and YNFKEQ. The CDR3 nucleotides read TGTGCCAGCAGCCAAGCGGCTCGGGGGGGCACTGAAGCTTTCTTT. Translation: CASSQAARGGTEAFF.

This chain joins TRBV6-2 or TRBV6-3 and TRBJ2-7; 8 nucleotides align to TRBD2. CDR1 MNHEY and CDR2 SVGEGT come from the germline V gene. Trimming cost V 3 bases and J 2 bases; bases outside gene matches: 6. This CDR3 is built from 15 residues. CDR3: CASSYSGGRTYEQYF. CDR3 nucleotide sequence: TGTGCCAGCAGTTATTCGGGAGGGAGAACCTACGAGCAGTACTTC.

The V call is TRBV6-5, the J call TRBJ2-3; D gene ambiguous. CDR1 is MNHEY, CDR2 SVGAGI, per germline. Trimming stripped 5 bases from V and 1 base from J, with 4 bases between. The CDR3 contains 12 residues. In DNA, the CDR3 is TGTGCCAGCAGTCGGGGCACAGATACGCAGTATTTT. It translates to CASSRGTDTQYF.

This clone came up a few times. The CDR3 DNA is TGTGCCAGTAGTCTTCCAGGCTTCAGCTCCTATAATTCACCCCTCCACTTT. This sequence encodes CASSLPGFSSYNSPLHF. V and J are TRBV19 and TRBJ1-6, with D unresolved. V was cut by 5 bases and J by 0 bases, with 14 bases left in between. The germline V gene has CDR1 LNHDA and CDR2 SQIVND (reference sequence). This CDR3 is 17 amino acids long.

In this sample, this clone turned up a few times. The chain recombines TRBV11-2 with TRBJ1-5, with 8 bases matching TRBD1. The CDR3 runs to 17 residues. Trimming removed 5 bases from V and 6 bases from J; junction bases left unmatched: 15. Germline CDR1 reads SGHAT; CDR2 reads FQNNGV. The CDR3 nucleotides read TGTGCCAGCAGCATGGCCCCGGTCAGGGGGCTTTCTCAGCCCCAGCATTTT. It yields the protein CASSMAPVRGLSQPQHF.

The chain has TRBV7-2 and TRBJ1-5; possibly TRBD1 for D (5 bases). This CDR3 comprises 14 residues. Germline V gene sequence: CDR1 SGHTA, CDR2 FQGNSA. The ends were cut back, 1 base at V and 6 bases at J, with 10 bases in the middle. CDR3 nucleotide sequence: TGTGCCAGCAGCTTAGGGGGCGAGGTTCAGCCCCAGCATTTT. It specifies CASSLGGEVQPQHF.

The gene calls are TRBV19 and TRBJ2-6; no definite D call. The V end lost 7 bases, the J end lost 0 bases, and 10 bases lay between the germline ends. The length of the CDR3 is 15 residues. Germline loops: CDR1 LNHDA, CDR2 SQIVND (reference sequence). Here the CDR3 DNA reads TGTGCCAGTACGCAGAGACACTCTGGGGCCAACGTCCTGACTTTC. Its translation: CASTQRHSGANVLTF.

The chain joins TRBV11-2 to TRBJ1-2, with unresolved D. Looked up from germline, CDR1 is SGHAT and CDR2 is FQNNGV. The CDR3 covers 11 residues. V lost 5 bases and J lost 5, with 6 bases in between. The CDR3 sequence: CASSQNYGYTF. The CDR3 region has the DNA TGTGCCAGCAGCCAGAATTATGGCTACACCTTC.

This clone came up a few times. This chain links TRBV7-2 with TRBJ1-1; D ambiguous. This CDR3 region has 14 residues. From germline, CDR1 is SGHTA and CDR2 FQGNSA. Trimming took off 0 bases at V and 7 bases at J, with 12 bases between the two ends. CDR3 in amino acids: CASSLAHPTFEAFF. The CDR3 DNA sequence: TGTGCCAGCAGCTTAGCGCACCCTACCTTTGAAGCTTTCTTT.